This T cell receptor (beta chain) was sequenced during a study of shared clonotypes between healthy human individuals. The study's findings and limits: Incomplete sequencing of sorted subsets was indicated by rarefaction despite large depth. The generation probabilities recorded for non-shared clonotypes fell below those of clonotypes shared by all four donors.

Participating donors were healthy, HIV-negative adults free of recent acute infections or vaccinations. This clone was seen just once. Its antigen is currently unknown. This CDR3 contains 14 residues. Trimming cost V 6 bases and J 1 base, with 10 bases left between them. Per the germline V gene, CDR1 is WSHSY and CDR2 is SAAADI. TCRdb's table, derived via immunoSEQ multiplex PCR, lists solely in-frame clones and lacks some. The table records approximately 1.4 million clones, around 98% of them present only once. The chain carries TRBV10-2 and TRBJ1-5, with no clear D. The source is a man aged 25 to 40 in good health. The sample was naive CD4+ T cells sorted from blood. The subset: CD45RA+ positively selected. The CDR3 DNA follows: TGCGCCAGCAGGATGACTGGGAGCAATCAGCCCCAGCATTTT. Translated, it gives CASRMTGSNQPQHF.